A selection of T cell receptor beta chains follows, all from one sample in a study of blood T cells in healthy people across ages. TCRdb redid the calling of the 5' RACE reads with MiXCR, one entry per CDR3 protein. The table has over 550,000 distinct CDR3 sequences, about 30% seen once; the top ten hold about 15%. Sequenced sample: blood. Receptors originate from an elderly woman in good health. Each CDR3 is given with its conserved first and last residue. D genes are given only for firm matches. Expanded clones are given a class, and other clones once, few, many or no size at all.

TRBJ2-7 . . TRBV9 TGTGCCAGCAGCCCCGTTCCGGATCCCTACGAGCAGTACTTC CASSPVPDPYEQYF
TRBJ2-7 . many TRBV20-1 TGCAGTGCTACTATAAGGGTCGGGGGGCCGGGGGACGAGCAGTACTTC CSATIRVGGPGDEQYF
TRBJ1-1 . few TRBV20-1 TGCAGTGCCTCGGACCAGAGGGACACTGAAGCTTTCTTT CSASDQRDTEAFF
TRBJ1-5 . many TRBV4-1 TGCGCCAGCAGCCAACGCCAGGACATCTTTCAGCCCCAGCATTTT CASSQRQDIFQPQHF
TRBJ2-7 . . TRBV6-5 TGTGCCAGCTACGGGCTAAAAGGCATGTACTTC CASYGLKGMYF
TRBJ1-5 . . TRBV6-1 TGTGCCAGCAATCCCGGCGGGCGGTTCTTACAGCCCCAGCATTTT CASNPGGRFLQPQHF
TRBJ2-7 . . TRBV11-2 TGTGCCAGCAGCGTACAGGGTTACTCTTACGAGCAGTACTTC CASSVQGYSYEQYF
TRBJ2-1 TRBD2 few TRBV20-1 TGCAGTGCCCTAAGCGGGGACGCCTACAATGAGCAGTTCTTC CSALSGDAYNEQFF
TRBJ2-7 . . TRBV6-2/TRBV6-3 TGTGCCAGCAGTTACGGTAGCAGTTCCTACGAGCAGTACTTC CASSYGSSSYEQYF
TRBJ1-5 . few TRBV6-2/TRBV6-3 TGTGCCAGCACCGGACGGGGGGGGCAAGGGGTCTCAAAGCCCCAGCATTTT CASTGRGGQGVSKPQHF
TRBJ2-6 . many TRBV5-1 TGCGCCAGCAGCTTGGATGGACCCAGGGGCTCTGGGGCCAACGTCCTGACTTTC CASSLDGPRGSGANVLTF
TRBJ2-6 TRBD2 many TRBV3-1 TGTGCCAGCAGCCCGTCCCGGGGGGGCCTATTCGTTGCTGGGGCCAACGTCCTGACTTTC CASSPSRGGLFVAGANVLTF
TRBJ2-5 TRBD2 many TRBV20-1 TGCAGTGCCCTAAGAAGAGCGGGGGGCCCCCAAGAGACCCAGTACTTC CSALRRAGGPQETQYF
TRBJ2-1 . . TRBV11-3 TGTGCCAGCAGCTTAGGATACGGCAGCTCCTACAATGAGCAGTTCTTC CASSLGYGSSYNEQFF
TRBJ1-4 TRBD1 few TRBV7-9 TGTGCCAGCAGCCCGAGGACAGGGGGCTTTGATGAAAAACTGTTTTTT CASSPRTGGFDEKLFF
TRBJ1-2 . few TRBV30 TGTGCCCACGCTGGGGGGGGCTTCAACAACTATGGCTACACCTTC CAHAGGGFNNYGYTF
TRBJ2-7 . many TRBV9 TGTGCCAGCAGCGGTGGGGGCAGGGGCTACGAGCAGTACTTC CASSGGGRGYEQYF
TRBJ1-4 TRBD1 many TRBV29-1 TGCAGCGTCCAGGGGGCTAGTGAAAAACTGTTTTTT CSVQGASEKLFF
TRBJ2-7 . many TRBV3-1 TGTGCCAGCAGCCAAGATGGGGGGTACAGGGGCGAGCAGTACTTC CASSQDGGYRGEQYF
TRBJ1-6 . many TRBV11-2 TGTGCCAGCACCCGACTTCGGACAGCGAGGGATTCACCCCTCCACTTT CASTRLRTARDSPLHF
TRBJ2-5 . . TRBV7-7 TGTGCCAGCAGCCCCTCCCGGGTGGCAGAGACCCAGTACTTC CASSPSRVAETQYF
TRBJ2-7 TRBD1 many TRBV7-2 TGTGCCAGCAGCCACTGGGACAGCTCCTACGAGCAGTACTTC CASSHWDSSYEQYF
TRBJ1-2 TRBD1 . TRBV4-2 TGTGCCAGCAGCTTGCGACAGGGGAACTATGGCTACACCTTC CASSLRQGNYGYTF
TRBJ2-1 . many TRBV30 TGTGCCTGGAGCCTCCCTGGGGGTAGCTCCTACAATGAGCAGTTCTTC CAWSLPGGSSYNEQFF
TRBJ1-2 . many TRBV12-3/TRBV12-4 TGTGCCAGCAGTTCGAACAGGATTTTCTATGGCTACACCTTC CASSSNRIFYGYTF
TRBJ2-1 TRBD2 . TRBV7-6 TGTGCCAGCAGCAGGCTCGGGGGGGGGCAGTTCTTC CASSRLGGGQFF
TRBJ2-1 TRBD2 many TRBV5-6 TGTGCCAGCAGCTTGGGGGGGGGTGGTTTCATTTACAATGAGCAGTTCTTC CASSLGGGGFIYNEQFF
TRBJ2-7 TRBD1 many TRBV27 TGTGCCAGCAGATCTACCAGACAGGGATACAACGAGCAGTACTTC CASRSTRQGYNEQYF
TRBJ2-3 . many TRBV5-1 TGCGCCAGCAGCTTGGATCTGCGGGGCCCGACAGATACGCAGTATTTT CASSLDLRGPTDTQYF
TRBJ2-7 . many TRBV6-5 TGTGCCAGCAGGGCACCCAGCACCTACGAGCAGTACTTC CASRAPSTYEQYF
TRBJ1-4 TRBD1 . TRBV12-3/TRBV12-4 TGTGCCAGCAGATCCACAGGGGGGCTGAATGAAAAACTGTTTTTT CASRSTGGLNEKLFF
TRBJ2-1 . few TRBV19 TGTGCCAGTAGTTCATCCCCGGGACCGAATTTGCAGTTCTTC CASSSSPGPNLQFF
TRBJ1-1 . . TRBV20-1 TGCAGTGCCCTGACAGTGAACACTGAAGCTTTCTTT CSALTVNTEAFF
TRBJ2-5 . . TRBV30 TGTGCCTGGGGTGTACCAGGGGAAGGGCCGGAGACCCAGTACTTC CAWGVPGEGPETQYF
TRBJ2-2 . few TRBV6-6 TGTGCCAGCAGTTACTCGGGGCAGGCGAACACCGGGGAGCTGTTTTTT CASSYSGQANTGELFF
TRBJ2-1 . many TRBV11-2 TGTGCCAGCAGCTTATACGGGGGCCTCTCCTACAATGAGCAGTTCTTC CASSLYGGLSYNEQFF
TRBJ1-2 . many TRBV7-2 TGTGCCAGCAGCTTAGATAATCGTGGTATTGGCTACACCTTC CASSLDNRGIGYTF
TRBJ2-7 . . TRBV12-3/TRBV12-4 TGTGCCAGCAGTTCGGGACTTCCGAGCTCCTACGAGCAGTACTTC CASSSGLPSSYEQYF
TRBJ1-2 . many TRBV9 TGTGCCAGCAGCGTAGGGTCGAACGGATACTATGGCTACACCTTC CASSVGSNGYYGYTF
TRBJ2-5 TRBD1 many TRBV6-1 TGTGCCAGCAGGGAACAGGGGATAGGGGAGACCCAGTACTTC CASREQGIGETQYF
TRBJ2-5 TRBD1 many TRBV4-3 TGCGCCAGCAGCCAAGATCTTCCCGGACAGGGAGAGACCCAGTACTTC CASSQDLPGQGETQYF
TRBJ2-3 . many TRBV6-2/TRBV6-3 TGTGCCAGCACCGACGACAGAGGTGTTACGCAGTATTTT CASTDDRGVTQYF
TRBJ2-7 . many TRBV10-3 TGTGCCATCAGTGAGTCTGCACAGGTAGGCTCCTACGAGCAGTACTTC CAISESAQVGSYEQYF
TRBJ2-1 TRBD1 few TRBV7-2 TGTGCCAGCAGCCTGAATAAGGGGACAGGGTCCAATGAGCAGTTCTTC CASSLNKGTGSNEQFF
TRBJ2-1 . few TRBV4-2 TGTGCCAGCAGCGTAGGGGGGGCCAATGAGCAGTTCTTC CASSVGGANEQFF
TRBJ2-5 . many TRBV20-1 TGCAGTGCTTCGACGTCGGGGGGCGGGGAGACCCAGTACTTC CSASTSGGGETQYF
TRBJ1-1 TRBD1 few TRBV20-1 TGCAGTGCTAGATATGGACAGGGGGCAACTGAAGCTTTCTTT CSARYGQGATEAFF
TRBJ2-7 . many TRBV18 TGTGCCAGCTCACCTCCGGGCTACCTACACGAGCAGTACTTC CASSPPGYLHEQYF
TRBJ1-6 . many TRBV7-2 TGTGCCAGCAGCTTGTTGTCACCCCTCCACTTT CASSLLSPLHF
TRBJ1-1 . many TRBV29-1 TGCAGCGTTGAACAGGTGAGGATGAACACTGAAGCTTTCTTT CSVEQVRMNTEAFF
TRBJ1-5 . few TRBV7-8 TGTGCCAGCAGCCCGGGCAGGGGCAATCAGCCCCAGCATTTT CASSPGRGNQPQHF
TRBJ1-2 TRBD1 few TRBV7-2 TGTGCCAGCAGCTCGGACAGGGTAAAAGGCTACACCTTC CASSSDRVKGYTF
TRBJ1-2 TRBD1 many TRBV5-1 TGCGCCAGCAGCTTGGGGGACAGCTATGGCTACACCTTC CASSLGDSYGYTF
TRBJ1-1 . few TRBV5-4 TGTGCCAGCAGCTCCCAGGCAGGGGCGGACACTGAAGCTTTCTTT CASSSQAGADTEAFF
TRBJ2-7 . many TRBV18 TGTGCCAGCTCACTTGTGGACGGGGGTGGCTACGAGCAGTACTTC CASSLVDGGGYEQYF
TRBJ1-5 TRBD1 few TRBV14 TGTGCCAGCAGCCAAGATGGGGCGACAGGGTTCCAGCATTTT CASSQDGATGFQHF
TRBJ1-2 . many TRBV20-1 TGCAGTGCATCGGAACTAGCTAACTATGGCTACACCTTC CSASELANYGYTF
TRBJ2-5 TRBD1 . TRBV20-1 TGCAGTGCTCGGCAGGGGGTGGGTGAGCAGTACTTC CSARQGVGEQYF
TRBJ1-4 . few TRBV6-5 TGTGCCAGCAGTTACACGGGCACAAGATCCGGATACCTAGGGGAAAAACTGTTTTTT CASSYTGTRSGYLGEKLFF
TRBJ1-6 TRBD1 few TRBV5-1 TGCGCCAGCAGCTTGGCCGGTACAGGGGCAAGGGGTTCACCCCTCCACTTT CASSLAGTGARGSPLHF